This T cell receptor beta chain was captured by sequencing in a study of T cells after yellow fever vaccination. General study results and limits: CD4 and CD8 compartments shared a small share of clonotypes, likely from convergent recombination. Reappearing after the booster were most of the clones from primary vaccination (96% CD4, roughly 86% CD8).

Germline loops: CDR1 MNHEY, CDR2 SMNVEV (reference sequence). Germline trimming cut 6 bases from V and 7 bases from J; bases unmatched to any gene: 8. CDR3 length: 14 amino acids. TCR cDNA was made by 5'RACE template switching, adding a universal primer site and UMIs. TCRdb passed the 5' RACE reads through MiXCR, listing each CDR3 protein once. The sample lists hundreds of thousands of distinct CDR3 sequences; around a sixth were seen once. Comments on this clonotype: What it binds is not known.

The V gene is TRBV27, the J gene TRBJ2-1, with 8 bases fitting TRBD2. This specimen consisted of PBMCs, obtained before the yellow fever booster vaccination. This receptor was taken from a young man who received the YFV17D yellow fever vaccine. The CDR3 DNA reads TGTGCCAGCAGATTAGCGGGGAATGTGAATGAGCAGTTCTTC. Its protein is CASRLAGNVNEQFF.